One and the same sample provided the 8 T cell receptor beta chains below, sequenced in a study of T cells after yellow fever vaccination. One entry per CDR3 protein, called by TCRdb with MiXCR from the 5' RACE reads. Of 250,000 or so distinct CDR3 sequences detected, over 3% appear once; the ten largest clones hold around 20%. The specimen was PBMCs, collected 15 days after the yellow fever booster vaccination. All receptors derive from a man aged 18-30 years who received the YFV17D yellow fever vaccine.

This clonotype was counted ten times or more. The V call is TRBV5-5, the J call TRBJ2-7, with D perhaps assigned TRBD1 or TRBD2 (6 bases each). This CDR3 region has 15 residues. Trimming took 4 bases from V and 4 from J, leaving 18 bases between them. Germline V CDR1 and CDR2: SGHKS, YYEKEE (reference sequence). CDR3 protein: CASSRQRGELYEQYF. The CDR3 nucleotides read TGTGCCAGCAGCCGGCAAAGGGGGGAATTGTACGAGCAGTACTTC.

This clonotype was detected many times. The chain combines TRBV6-6 with TRBJ2-5; 11 bases are a match to TRBD2. V lost 6 bases to trimming and J lost 3 bases; unmatched junction nucleotides: 9. Germline CDR1 MNHNY, CDR2 SVGAGI (reference sequence). CDR3 length equals 16 residues. In DNA, the CDR3 is TGTGCCAGCAGGAGGACTAGCGGGCCATGGAAAGAGACCCAGTACTTC. Translated, it gives CASRRTSGPWKETQYF.

In this sample, this clonotype turned up many times. For the CDR3, the DNA is TGCGCCAGCAGCTTGGATCCGGGACTACAAACTGGGGCCAACGTCCTGACTTTC. Protein product: CASSLDPGLQTGANVLTF. V gene TRBV5-1 combines with J gene TRBJ2-6; 7 bases are a match to TRBD2. The CDR3 contains 18 residues. V gave up 0 bases and J gave up 2 bases; unmatched junction bases: 8. The germline V gene encodes CDR1 SGHRS and CDR2 YFSETQ. Complete variable domain (other parts from reference TRBV5-1 and TRBJ2-6): KAGVTQTPRYLIKTRGQQVTLSCSPISGHRSVSWYQQTPGQGLQFLFEYFSETQRNKGNFPGRFSGRQFSNSRSEMNVSTLELGDSALYLCASSLDPGLQTGANVLTFGAGSRLTVL.

This clonotype was counted many times. The chain carries TRBV20-1 and TRBJ2-7; possibly TRBD1 for D (6 bases). The CDR3 consists of 15 residues. The germline gives CDR1 DFQATT, CDR2 SNEGSKA (reference sequence). The V end was cut by 6 bases, the J end by 6 bases, with 24 bases between. The CDR3 nucleotides read TGCAGTGCCAGACCCGATAATGGGGGCCCCGGCGAGCAGTACTTC. It codes for CSARPDNGGPGEQYF.

Many counts were recorded for this clonotype. This chain joins TRBV7-2 and TRBJ1-6; TRBD1 aligns across 10 bases. Trimming at V came to 6 bases and at J to 11 bases, leaving 10 bases not matched to a gene. The CDR3 is made up of 15 amino acids. CDR1 and CDR2 (germline): SGHTA, FQGNSA. CDR3 protein: CASRTIRDRGTPLHF. The CDR3 DNA is TGTGCCAGCAGGACTATCCGGGACAGGGGTACACCCCTCCACTTT.

This clonotype was picked up many times. The V call is TRBV9, the J call TRBJ2-2; D is perhaps TRBD2 (6 bases). Germline V CDR1 and CDR2: SGDLS, YYNGEE. The CDR3 is made up of 16 amino acids. Trimming shortened V by 7 bases and J by 0 bases, and 16 bases separated the two germline ends. In DNA, the CDR3 is TGTGCCAGCGGCGGGCGGGGCACCGCGAACACCGGGGAGCTGTTTTTT. Amino acids: CASGGRGTANTGELFF.

This clonotype was counted many times. The rearrangement links TRBV7-2 to TRBJ1-3; TRBD1 matches 7 bases. The CDR3 loop spans 16 amino acids. V gave up 2 bases and J gave up 4 bases; unmatched junction bases: 8. Germline loops: CDR1 SGHTA, CDR2 FQGNSA. Here the CDR3 reads CASSLRGRDRGNTIYF. The DNA for the CDR3 is TGTGCCAGCAGCTTAAGGGGTAGGGACAGAGGAAACACCATATATTTT.

This clonotype has at least ten counts. The chain links TRBV6-2 or TRBV6-3 to TRBJ1-5; D not resolved. CDR1 MNHEY and CDR2 SVGEGT come from the germline V gene. V was trimmed by 6 bases and J by 0 bases, leaving 6 bases between them. The CDR3 consists of 13 residues. The CDR3: CASRSDSNQPQHF. CDR3 coding DNA: TGTGCCAGCAGGTCCGATAGCAATCAGCCCCAGCATTTT.